This T cell receptor beta chain was identified during a study of spatial heterogeneity in lung cancer. Study-wide context: Alpha-chain detections were consistently fewer than beta-chain detections among the sequences.

A unique molecular identifier was carried by every single TCR cDNA molecule. TCRdb itself ran the 5' RACE reads through MiXCR, one entry per CDR3 protein. In the table there are about 6,000 distinct CDR3 sequences, about 15% of which are singletons. Stated time point: sample taken at primary tumor resection. Whole RNA came from tumor, nontumor lung or frozen PBMC and was sequenced without being sorted. Study-wide results and limits: Counts of expanded alpha and beta TCRs within tumors tracked the tumor nonsynonymous mutation count. Coverage of tumor T cells, by estimate, reached approximately 7% for alpha chains and 13% for beta chains.

The CDR3 length is 11 residues. In this sample, this clonotype turned up a few times. Its target is unknown. This clonotype originated in a male donor with early-stage non-small cell lung cancer. The chain couples TRBV21-1 to TRBJ1-2. TRBV21-1 is flagged as a pseudogene. The source material was lung tumor tissue, sampled at surgery. The CDR3 nucleotides read TGTGCCAGCACCTCCGCCAGTGGCTACACCTTC. Translated, it gives CASTSASGYTF.